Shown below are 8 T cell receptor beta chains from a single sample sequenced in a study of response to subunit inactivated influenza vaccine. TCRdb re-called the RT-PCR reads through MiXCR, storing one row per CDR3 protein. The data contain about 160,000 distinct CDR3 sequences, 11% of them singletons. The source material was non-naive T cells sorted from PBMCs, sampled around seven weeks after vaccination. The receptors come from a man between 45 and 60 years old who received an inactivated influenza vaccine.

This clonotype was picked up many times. The CDR3 protein is CASSPQLAGGLDTQYF. In DNA form, the CDR3 reads TGTGCCAGCAGCCCCCAGTTAGCCGGGGGACTAGATACGCAGTATTTT. V usage is TRBV7-9 and J usage is TRBJ2-3, with D perhaps matching TRBD2 (6 bases). CDR1 SEHNR and CDR2 FQNEAQ come from the germline V gene (reference sequence). There are 16 residues in the CDR3. Trimming shortened V by 5 bases and J by 5 bases, and 20 bases separated the two germline ends.

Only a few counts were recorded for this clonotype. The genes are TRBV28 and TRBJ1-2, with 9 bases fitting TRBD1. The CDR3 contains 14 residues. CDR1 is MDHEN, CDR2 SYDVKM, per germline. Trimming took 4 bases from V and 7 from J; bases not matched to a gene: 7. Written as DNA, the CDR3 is TGTGCCAGCAGTTCTGGACAGGGGCGGTCTGGCTACACCTTC. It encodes CASSSGQGRSGYTF.

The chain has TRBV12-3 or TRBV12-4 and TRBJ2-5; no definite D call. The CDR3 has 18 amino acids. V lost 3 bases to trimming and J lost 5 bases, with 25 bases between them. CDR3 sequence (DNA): TGTGCCAGCAGTTTTGGATACGGGCTGACCGTGGCTGTGGAGACCCAGTACTTC. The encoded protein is CASSFGYGLTVAVETQYF.

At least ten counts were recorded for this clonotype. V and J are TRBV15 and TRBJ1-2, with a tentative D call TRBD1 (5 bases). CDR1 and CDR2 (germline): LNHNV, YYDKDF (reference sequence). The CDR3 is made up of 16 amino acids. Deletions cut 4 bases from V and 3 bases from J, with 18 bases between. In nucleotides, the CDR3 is TGTGCCACCAGCACCCGGAAAGGGGCCATTGACTATGGCTACACCTTC. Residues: CATSTRKGAIDYGYTF.

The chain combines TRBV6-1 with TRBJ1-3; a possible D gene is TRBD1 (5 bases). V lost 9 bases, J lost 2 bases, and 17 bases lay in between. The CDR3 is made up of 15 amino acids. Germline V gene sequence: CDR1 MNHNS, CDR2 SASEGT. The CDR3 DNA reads TGTGCCAGTCAGACAGCCTTCGTGACTGGAAACACCATATATTTT. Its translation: CASQTAFVTGNTIYF.

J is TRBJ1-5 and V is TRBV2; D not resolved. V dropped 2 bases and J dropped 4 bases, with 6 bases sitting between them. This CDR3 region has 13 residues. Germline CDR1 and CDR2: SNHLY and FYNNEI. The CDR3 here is CASSEIGNQPQHF. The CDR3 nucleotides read TGTGCCAGCAGTGAAATTGGAAATCAGCCCCAGCATTTT.

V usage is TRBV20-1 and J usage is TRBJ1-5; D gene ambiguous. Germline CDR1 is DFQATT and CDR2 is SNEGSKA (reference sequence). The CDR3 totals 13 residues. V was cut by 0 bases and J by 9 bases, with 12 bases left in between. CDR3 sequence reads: CSARDPSDGPQHF. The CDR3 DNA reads TGCAGTGCTAGAGATCCGAGCGACGGGCCCCAGCATTTT.

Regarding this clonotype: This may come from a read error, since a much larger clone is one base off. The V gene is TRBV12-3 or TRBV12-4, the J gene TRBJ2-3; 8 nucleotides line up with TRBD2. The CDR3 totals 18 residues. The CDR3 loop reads CAISLVSPLAGWADTQYF. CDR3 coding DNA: TGTGCCATCAGTTTGGTGTCCCCCTTAGCGGGATGGGCAGATACGCAGTATTTT.